The clone carrying this T cell receptor beta chain has just a few counts. Its antigen is unidentified. The data derive from a study of T cell repertoires in cytomegalovirus infection. Study conclusions and caveats: Dominating the ex vivo response were TCR beta clonotypes that were CMV-specific and HLA-C-restricted.

TCRdb analysed the reads with MiXCR anew, one entry per CDR3 protein. The table records around 740,000 distinct CDR3 sequences, approximately 34% of them present only once. The CDR3 covers 16 residues. CDR1 is LGHNA, CDR2 YNFKEQ, per germline. Trimming removed 0 bases at V and 2 bases at J, with 11 bases between. Sequencing was done on a sample of PBMCs. The clonotype comes from a human donor in good health (CMV status not recorded). Some clones in this sample may be carry-over from other donors' samples. The chain joins TRBV4-2 to TRBJ1-5; D call uncertain. The CDR3 region is CASSQEEGSGNQPQHF. The CDR3 DNA reads as TGTGCCAGCAGCCAAGAGGAGGGTTCGGGCAATCAGCCCCAGCATTTT.